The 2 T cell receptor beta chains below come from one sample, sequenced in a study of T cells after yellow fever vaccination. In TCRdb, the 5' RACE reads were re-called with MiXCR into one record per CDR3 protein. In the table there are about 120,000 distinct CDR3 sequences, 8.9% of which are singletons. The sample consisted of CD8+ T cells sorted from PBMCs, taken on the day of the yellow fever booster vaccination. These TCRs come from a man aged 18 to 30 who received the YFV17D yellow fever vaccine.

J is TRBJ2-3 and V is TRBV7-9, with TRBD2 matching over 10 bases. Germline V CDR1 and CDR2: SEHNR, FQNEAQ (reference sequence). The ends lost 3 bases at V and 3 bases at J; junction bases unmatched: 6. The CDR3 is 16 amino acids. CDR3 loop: CASSFRGTSVTDTQYF. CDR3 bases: TGTGCCAGCAGCTTCCGCGGGACTAGCGTTACAGATACGCAGTATTTT.

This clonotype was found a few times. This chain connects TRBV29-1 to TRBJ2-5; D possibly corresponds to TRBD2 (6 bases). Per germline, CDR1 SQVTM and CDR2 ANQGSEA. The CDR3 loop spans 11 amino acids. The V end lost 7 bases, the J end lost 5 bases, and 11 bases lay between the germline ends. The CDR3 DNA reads TGCAGCGGGGAGGAAATCGAGACCCAGTACTTC. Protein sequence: CSGEEIETQYF.